Given below is one T cell receptor beta chain in context. This sample is part of a study of CD8 T cells in Susac syndrome. Random-hexamer reverse transcription was applied to roughly 0.5 to 1 ug RNA. TCRdb redid the calling of the immunoSEQ multiplex PCR reads with MiXCR, one entry per CDR3 protein. Counted here are approximately 74,000 distinct CDR3 sequences, more than 85% occurring once; the ten biggest clones make up about 0.54%. The CDR3 covers 14 residues. V was clipped by 0 bases and J by 7 bases, with 13 bases between them. Germline loops: CDR1 SGHRS, CDR2 YFSETQ. Sequencing was carried out using CD4+ T cells from PBMCs. This sequence joins TRBV5-1 and TRBJ2-5; no clear D gene. The source is a human donor with Susac syndrome. As DNA, the CDR3 is TGCGCCAGCAGCTTGGAACTGACCGTGGGGACCCAGTACTTC. This sequence encodes CASSLELTVGTQYF. Full variable domain (missing parts from reference TRBV5-1 and TRBJ2-5): KAGVTQTPRYLIKTRGQQVTLSCSPISGHRSVSWYQQTPGQGLQFLFEYFSETQRNKGNFPGRFSGRQFSNSRSEMNVSTLELGDSALYLCASSLELTVGTQYFGPGTRLLVL.